Presented here are 28 T cell receptor beta chains from one specimen sequenced in a study of T cells in tuberculosis. Here immunoSEQ multiplex PCR was the method, and the copy in TCRdb shows in-frame clones only, minus some. The sample records about 33,000 clones, 85% to 95% being singletons. Sample: PBMCs. The source of these receptors is a donor aged 5 to 30 with latent tuberculosis or without tuberculosis infection. Some clones in this sample may be carry-over from other donors' samples.

The J gene is TRBJ1-1, the V gene TRBV7-9, with D hard to call. The V and J ends lost 5 bases and 2 bases respectively, with 12 bases between them. The CDR3 has 14 residues. Germline V lookup: CDR1 SEHNR, CDR2 FQNEAQ (reference sequence). The CDR3 here is CASSPPAGNTEAFF. DNA for the CDR3: TGTGCCAGCAGCCCACCGGCGGGTAACACTGAAGCTTTCTTT. The full variable domain, in which reference TRBV7-9 and TRBJ1-1 provide the parts outside the CDR3, is DTGVSQNPRHKITKRGQNVTFRCDPISEHNRLYWYRQTLGQGPEFLTYFQNEAQLEKSRLLSDRFSAERPKGSFSTLEIQRTEQGDSAMYLCASSPPAGNTEAFFGQGTRLTVV.

CDR3 loop: CASSEWRGNTEAFF. CDR3 bases: TGTGCCAGCAGTGAATGGCGGGGGAACACTGAAGCTTTCTTT. The chain has TRBV6-1 and TRBJ1-1; D uncertain. Trimming took 2 bases from V and 1 from J, leaving 8 bases between them. The CDR3 covers 14 residues. Germline CDR1 and CDR2: MNHNS and SASEGT.

J is TRBJ1-2 and V is TRBV11-2, with 9 bases fitting TRBD1. The germline gives CDR1 SGHAT, CDR2 FQNNGV. The trim removed 5 bases at V and 8 bases at J, leaving 6 bases unmatched. The CDR3 has 13 amino acids. The CDR3 nucleotides are TGTGCCAGCAGCGTACAGGGGGCTAGCGGCTACACCTTC. It specifies CASSVQGASGYTF.

This chain joins TRBV27 and TRBJ1-1, with a possible D match to TRBD1 (6 bases). The CDR3 has 14 residues. Germline CDR1 MNHEY, CDR2 SMNVEV (reference sequence). V gave up 5 bases and J gave up 5 bases, with 15 bases separating them. CDR3 DNA: TGTGCCAGCAGTACATACAGGGATGAGACTGAAGCTTTCTTT. Translated: CASSTYRDETEAFF.

V is TRBV5-4 and J is TRBJ2-3, with TRBD2 identical over 9 bases. V dropped 0 bases and J dropped 2; count of bases not matched to a gene: 10. CDR1 and CDR2 from the germline V gene are SGHNT and YYREEE (reference sequence). The CDR3 runs to 18 residues. This CDR3 is CASSLAFSSGGPTDTQYF. CDR3 DNA sequence: TGTGCCAGCAGCTTGGCTTTTAGTAGCGGGGGACCCACAGATACGCAGTATTTT.

The chain has TRBV7-9 and TRBJ1-4; 7 bases are a match to TRBD1. This CDR3 spans 14 amino acids. The germline gives CDR1 SEHNR, CDR2 FQNEAQ (reference sequence). The junction had 8 bases not matched to a gene; V was cut back by 5 bases and J by 8 bases. CDR3 nucleotide sequence: TGTGCCAGCAGCCCGACAGGGTCACGGGAAAAACTGTTTTTT. Translated: CASSPTGSREKLFF.

The rearrangement links TRBV12-5 to TRBJ1-1; D perhaps matches TRBD1 (6 bases). Germline V gene sequence: CDR1 LGHNT, CDR2 FRNRAP. The ends were cut back, 1 base at V and 5 bases at J, with 14 bases in the middle. There are 15 residues in the CDR3. The DNA of the CDR3 is TGTGCTAGTGGTTTGGGCGGACCAAGGGGGACTGAAGCTTTCTTT. Translated: CASGLGGPRGTEAFF.

This rearrangement joins TRBV27 to TRBJ1-2; TRBD1 matches at 11 bases. The CDR3 loop spans 13 amino acids. V shed 9 bases, J shed 7 bases, and the junction held 7 bases outside the gene matches. Germline V gene lookup returns CDR1 MNHEY and CDR2 SMNVEV (reference sequence). The CDR3, as DNA: TGTGCCAGTTGGACAGGGGGCGCTTCTGGCTACACCTTC. This sequence encodes CASWTGGASGYTF.

This clone was picked up one time. The CDR3 here is CASRPDSSYGYTF. The CDR3 bases are TGTGCCAGCAGACCCGACAGTTCCTATGGCTACACCTTC. The chain joins TRBV6-5 to TRBJ1-2; tentative D call: TRBD1 (5 bases). Germline V gives CDR1 MNHEY, CDR2 SVGAGI. The CDR3 spans 13 residues. V shed 6 bases and J shed 4 bases, with 12 bases lying between them.

The chain joins TRBV15 to TRBJ2-5; 9 positions match TRBD2. This CDR3 has 18 amino acids. V was pared by 5 bases and J by 2 bases, with 15 bases of the junction left unmatched. Germline V CDR1 and CDR2: LNHNV, YYDKDF (reference sequence). The CDR3 coding sequence is TGTGCCACCAGCCAGAGGTTTGGACTAGCGTCCTTTCAAGAGACCCAGTACTTC. It codes for CATSQRFGLASFQETQYF.

Sample share makes this clone medium-sized. This sequence joins TRBV6-5 and TRBJ2-2; D is unclear. Trimming left V 4 bases short and J 0 bases short, with 9 bases between. The CDR3 is made up of 15 amino acids. Germline V CDR1 and CDR2: MNHEY, SVGAGI. This chain's CDR3 is CASSFTTSNTGELFF. CDR3 sequence (DNA): TGTGCCAGCAGTTTCACTACATCGAACACCGGGGAGCTGTTTTTT.

The CDR3: CASCFGGLGYQPQHF. CDR3 bases: TGTGCCAGCTGTTTCGGAGGGCTGGGGTATCAGCCCCAGCATTTT. The chain is built from TRBV2 and TRBJ1-5; the D is unclear. Trimming took 8 bases from V and 5 from J, leaving 19 bases between them. The CDR3 consists of 15 residues. CDR1 is SNHLY and CDR2 is FYNNEI in the germline V gene. Filled out from reference TRBV2 and TRBJ1-5, the complete variable domain reads EPEVTQTPSHQVTQMGQEVILRCVPISNHLYFYWYRQILGQKVEFLVSFYNNEISEKSEIFDDQFSVERPDGSNFTLKIRSTKLEDSAMYFCASCFGGLGYQPQHFGDGTRLSIL.

V usage is TRBV7-8 and J usage is TRBJ2-1, with 10 bases aligning to TRBD2. Per germline, CDR1 SGHVS and CDR2 FQNEAQ. J gave up 7 bases and V 5 bases, and 11 bases lay outside the gene matches. CDR3 length: 16 amino acids. CDR3 coding DNA: TGTGCCAGCAGCCGTCCCCTAGCGGGAGAGGTGAATGAGCAGTTCTTC. It translates to CASSRPLAGEVNEQFF.

The V call is TRBV27, the J call TRBJ1-1, with D hard to call. This CDR3 has 14 amino acids. The V and J ends lost 2 bases and 0 bases respectively, with 7 bases between them. Germline lookup yields CDR1 MNHEY and CDR2 SMNVEV (reference sequence). The CDR3 spells CASSLIAMNTEAFF. CDR3 nucleotide sequence: TGTGCCAGCAGTTTAATAGCTATGAACACTGAAGCTTTCTTT.

The rearrangement uses TRBV2 and TRBJ2-2; D is undetermined. Trimming took off 3 bases at V and 1 base at J, with 9 bases between the two ends. This CDR3 region has 15 residues. Germline V gene sequence: CDR1 SNHLY, CDR2 FYNNEI. The CDR3 here is CASSESPGNTGELFF. CDR3 DNA: TGTGCCAGCAGTGAGTCCCCGGGGAACACCGGGGAGCTGTTTTTT. Complete variable domain (other parts from reference TRBV2 and TRBJ2-2): EPEVTQTPSHQVTQMGQEVILRCVPISNHLYFYWYRQILGQKVEFLVSFYNNEISEKSEIFDDQFSVERPDGSNFTLKIRSTKLEDSAMYFCASSESPGNTGELFFGEGSRLTVL.

The chain carries TRBV4-1 and TRBJ1-2; no reliable D call. With 3 bases removed from V and 0 bases from J, the gap between germline ends came to 14 bases. Germline loops: CDR1 MGHRA, CDR2 YSYEKL. CDR3 length equals 16 residues. CDR3 nucleotides: TGCGCCAGCAGCCACACCGGCCCCCAGGCTAACTATGGCTACACCTTC. Translated: CASSHTGPQANYGYTF.

This clone has only a few counts. The rearrangement links TRBV12-5 to TRBJ2-7, with 8 bases aligning to TRBD1. Looked up from germline, CDR1 is LGHNT and CDR2 is FRNRAP. With V trimmed by 1 base and J by 3 bases, 2 bases remained unmatched. There are 14 residues in the CDR3. CDR3 protein: CASGLGTGNYEQYF. In DNA form, the CDR3 reads TGTGCTAGTGGTTTGGGGACAGGGAACTACGAGCAGTACTTC.

The chain is built from TRBV13 and TRBJ2-1; 8 bases agree with TRBD2. The CDR3 length is 15 residues. Germline CDR1 reads PRHDT; CDR2 reads FYEKMQ (reference sequence). V shed 6 bases and J 4 bases; nucleotides not matched to a gene: 8. The CDR3 reads CASRPGGGQYNEQFF. Written as DNA, the CDR3 is TGTGCCAGCAGACCCGGGGGGGGCCAGTACAATGAGCAGTTCTTC.

This chain links TRBV5-1 with TRBJ2-3; no clear D. V was trimmed by 0 bases and J by 5 bases, leaving 7 bases between them. The CDR3 has 13 amino acids. Germline loops: CDR1 SGHRS, CDR2 YFSETQ. The CDR3 is CASSLAFRDTQYF. For the CDR3, the DNA is TGCGCCAGCAGCTTGGCCTTTAGAGATACGCAGTATTTT.

The chain has TRBV7-9 and TRBJ1-6; 10 nucleotides match TRBD1. With V trimmed by 1 base and J by 4 bases, 4 bases remained unmatched. The germline V gene has CDR1 SEHNR and CDR2 FQNEAQ (reference sequence). The CDR3 extends over 17 amino acids. The CDR3: CASSLGQGAYYNSPLHF. CDR3 DNA sequence: TGTGCCAGCAGCTTAGGACAGGGGGCGTATTATAATTCACCCCTCCACTTT. The full variable domain, in which reference TRBV7-9 and TRBJ1-6 provide the parts outside the CDR3, is DTGVSQNPRHKITKRGQNVTFRCDPISEHNRLYWYRQTLGQGPEFLTYFQNEAQLEKSRLLSDRFSAERPKGSFSTLEIQRTEQGDSAMYLCASSLGQGAYYNSPLHFGNGTRLTVT.

The J gene is TRBJ1-1, the V gene TRBV4-1; 10 positions match TRBD1. Per the germline V gene, CDR1 is MGHRA and CDR2 is YSYEKL. Trimming cost V 6 bases and J 6 bases; bases outside gene matches: 4. The length of the CDR3 is 13 residues. CDR3 region: CASRGQGMAEAFF. CDR3 DNA sequence: TGCGCCAGCAGGGGACAGGGGATGGCTGAAGCTTTCTTT.

This clone is a singleton in its sample. The gene calls are TRBV7-9 and TRBJ1-2; weak D call: TRBD1 (5 bases). From germline, CDR1 is SEHNR and CDR2 FQNEAQ (reference sequence). This CDR3 is 15 amino acids long. Trimming cost V 4 bases and J 3 bases, with 15 bases left between them. CDR3 DNA: TGTGCCAGCAGCTCATTAGGTGGACACGACTATGGCTACACCTTC. The encoded protein is CASSSLGGHDYGYTF.

The rearrangement joins TRBV6-5 to TRBJ1-1; D unclear. V was clipped by 6 bases and J by 3 bases, with 11 bases between them. CDR1 is MNHEY, CDR2 SVGAGI, per germline. The CDR3 has 13 amino acids. CDR3 in amino acids: CASRRDSYTEAFF. In DNA form, the CDR3 reads TGTGCCAGCAGGAGAGATAGCTACACTGAAGCTTTCTTT.

The chain combines TRBV6-1 with TRBJ1-1; a possible D gene is TRBD1 (5 bases). With 4 bases removed from V and 3 bases from J, the gap between germline ends came to 12 bases. The CDR3 has 14 amino acids. Germline assignment: CDR1 MNHNS and CDR2 SASEGT. CDR3 nucleotide sequence: TGTGCCAGCAGTGGGCCTGGGGGGGACACTGAAGCTTTCTTT. It is translated as CASSGPGGDTEAFF.

J is TRBJ2-3 and V is TRBV13; D unclear. This CDR3 is 12 amino acids long. Germline loops: CDR1 PRHDT, CDR2 FYEKMQ (reference sequence). The ends were cut back, 4 bases at V and 3 bases at J, with 5 bases in the middle. CDR3 sequence reads: CASSSSTDTQYF. The DNA of the CDR3 is TGTGCCAGCAGCTCCTCTACAGATACGCAGTATTTT.

V usage is TRBV5-1 and J usage is TRBJ2-3; D call uncertain. CDR1 is SGHRS and CDR2 is YFSETQ in the germline V gene. With 3 bases removed from V and 1 base from J, the gap between germline ends came to 6 bases. CDR3 length: 13 residues. CDR3 sequence (DNA): TGCGCCAGCAGCTCAGAGGGCACAGATACGCAGTATTTT. Its protein product is CASSSEGTDTQYF.

This clone has a single count. The genes are TRBV7-9 and TRBJ2-5; D might be TRBD2 (6 bases). Trimming stripped 5 bases from V and 3 bases from J, with 16 bases between. CDR1 SEHNR and CDR2 FQNEAQ come from the germline V gene (reference sequence). CDR3 length equals 15 residues. For the CDR3, the DNA is TGTGCCAGCAGCGAGCCCGGGACTGCAAAAGAGACCCAGTACTTC. Translated: CASSEPGTAKETQYF. The full variable domain, completed using reference TRBV7-9 and TRBJ2-5, is DTGVSQNPRHKITKRGQNVTFRCDPISEHNRLYWYRQTLGQGPEFLTYFQNEAQLEKSRLLSDRFSAERPKGSFSTLEIQRTEQGDSAMYLCASSEPGTAKETQYFGPGTRLLVL.

This clone was observed once. The chain combines TRBV28 with TRBJ2-7; D is ambiguous. Germline V gene sequence: CDR1 MDHEN, CDR2 SYDVKM. Deletions cut 5 bases from V and 2 bases from J, with 13 bases between. The CDR3 runs to 14 residues. CDR3 residues: CASSLISYPYEQYF. The CDR3 nucleotides read TGTGCCAGCAGTCTCATTTCCTACCCCTACGAGCAGTACTTC.